This T cell receptor beta chain emerged from a study of blood T cell repertoires in COVID-19. Repertoires were generated with immunoSEQ multiplex PCR, while TCRdb's copy carries only in-frame clones and drops some. In the table there are more than 450,000 clones, roughly 87% of which are singletons. The TCR sequence derives from a woman under 30 who had recovered from COVID-19. Sample: PBMCs or T cells enriched from blood (not recorded which).

CDR3 loop: CASSELRGELAGGPRFF. The CDR3 bases are TGTGCCAGCAGTGAACTGAGGGGAGAACTAGCGGGGGGGCCTCGGTTCTTC. V usage is TRBV2 and J usage is TRBJ2-1; 13 nucleotides match TRBD2. The germline gives CDR1 SNHLY, CDR2 FYNNEI. V lost 2 bases to trimming and J lost 15 bases; unmatched junction nucleotides: 16. The CDR3 spans 17 residues.